This T cell receptor beta chain was identified in a study of regulatory T cells in long-lasting Graves disease. The V gene's germline CDR1 is GTSNPN and CDR2 SVGIG (reference sequence). V lost 3 bases and J lost 7, with 12 bases in between. The length of the CDR3 is 12 residues. Indicated time point: persistent/refractory GD, antithyroid drugs over 5 years with positive TRAb. RNA extracted from PBMCs served as the sequencing template. Only a few counts were recorded for this clonotype. Both iRepertoire HTBI primers and Arm-PCR of CDR3 regions were used to build the TCR beta libraries. TCRdb passed the multiplex PCR reads through MiXCR, listing each CDR3 protein once. The table has 500,000 to 800,000 distinct CDR3 sequences, around 30% seen once.

Source: peripheral blood mononuclear cells (PBMCs), taken when the disease was refractory, from a patient treated with antithyroid drugs. This sequence joins TRBV30 and TRBJ1-1; D gene unclear. The sequence derives from a female donor with Graves disease. CDR3 loop: CAWRVGYGEAFF. The CDR3, as DNA: TGTGCCTGGAGGGTGGGTTACGGTGAAGCTTTCTTT.